This T cell receptor beta chain derives from a study of technical replicates of blood from a few donors. The CDR3 length is 12 residues. The V end lost 4 bases, the J end lost 8 bases, and 11 bases lay between the germline ends. Germline V gene lookup returns CDR1 SGHTA and CDR2 FQGNSA. TCRdb's table, derived via immunoSEQ multiplex PCR, lists solely in-frame clones and lacks some. The sample yields nearly 80,000 clones, around 94% seen once. The gene calls are TRBV7-2 and TRBJ1-2; TRBD1 is a possible D gene (6 bases). The origin of this receptor is a human donor in good health. The sample comprised T cells isolated from PBMCs. CDR3 residues: CASSSRGGGYTF. In DNA, the CDR3 is TGTGCCAGCAGCTCCAGGGGTGGCGGCTACACCTTC.